This passage covers 16 T cell receptor beta chains from one sample sequenced in a study of shared clonotypes between healthy human individuals. The method was immunoSEQ multiplex PCR; TCRdb's version includes in-frame clones alone and lacks a portion of them. The data show fewer than 2.5 million clones, 93% seen once. The sequenced sample was naive CD4+ T cells from PBMCs. As for subset: CD45RA+ positively selected. Source of these receptors: a man younger than 35 in good health. Some clones in this sample may be carry-over from other donors' samples.

A note on this clone: The sample contains more than one DNA sequence encoding this CDR3. The chain combines TRBV4-3 with TRBJ1-4; a weak D match, TRBD1 (5 bases). The CDR3 has 14 residues. The V end was cut by 1 base, the J end by 5 bases, with 8 bases between. Germline V lookup: CDR1 LGHNA, CDR2 YSLEER. The CDR3 nucleotides are TGCGCCAGCAGCCAAGGTGGGACGAATGAAAAACTGTTTTTT. It translates to CASSQGGTNEKLFF.

The chain recombines TRBV11-2 with TRBJ2-2; weak D call: TRBD1 (6 bases). The germline CDR1 and CDR2 sequences are SGHAT and FQNNGV. The CDR3 is 17 amino acids. Trimming removed 8 bases at V and 2 bases at J, with 21 bases between. The CDR3 reads CASGRLLGTTNTGELFF. The CDR3 nucleotides read TGTGCCAGCGGACGGTTGTTGGGGACAACCAACACCGGGGAGCTGTTTTTT.

The table lists this clone with a few counts. This chain links TRBV19 with TRBJ1-2; D not resolved. This CDR3 has 10 residues. The V gene lost 8 bases and the J gene lost 3 bases, with 4 bases spanning the gap. Germline V lookup: CDR1 LNHDA, CDR2 SQIVND (reference sequence). CDR3 nucleotides: TGTGCCAGTTACGACTATGGCTACACCTTC. Protein sequence: CASYDYGYTF.

CDR3 protein: CASRASDRRNTEAFF. The CDR3 region has the DNA TGTGCCAGCAGGGCAAGCGACAGGAGGAACACTGAAGCTTTCTTT. The V gene is TRBV2, the J gene TRBJ1-1, with TRBD1 as a possible D gene (6 bases). The CDR3 consists of 15 residues. V was clipped by 6 bases and J by 1 base, with 15 bases between them. CDR1 SNHLY and CDR2 FYNNEI come from the germline V gene.

The chain carries TRBV6-1 and TRBJ2-5; D gene unclear. Trimming shortened V by 1 base and J by 4 bases, and 13 bases separated the two germline ends. The CDR3 has 15 residues. The germline V gene has CDR1 MNHNS and CDR2 SASEGT. This chain's CDR3 is CASSEVYHLSETQYF. DNA for the CDR3: TGTGCCAGCAGTGAAGTGTACCATCTCTCAGAGACCCAGTACTTC.

The chain links TRBV2 to TRBJ1-1; 12 bases are shared with TRBD1. This CDR3 is built from 14 residues. Looked up from germline, CDR1 is SNHLY and CDR2 is FYNNEI. DNA for the CDR3: TGTTCCTCCCAGGGACAGGGGGCGGTCACTGAAGCTTTCTTT. Protein product: CSSQGQGAVTEAFF.

The V and J genes are TRBV5-1 and TRBJ2-1; D unclear. There are 14 residues in the CDR3. Trimming took 3 bases from V and 3 from J, leaving 10 bases between them. Per the germline V gene, CDR1 is SGHRS and CDR2 is YFSETQ. Written as DNA, the CDR3 is TGCGCCAGCAGCTGGTCGTCGGACTACAATGAGCAGTTCTTC. It encodes CASSWSSDYNEQFF.

This clone was seen a single time. The chain links TRBV11-2 to TRBJ2-2; unclear D gene. Germline V gene lookup returns CDR1 SGHAT and CDR2 FQNNGV. V was trimmed by 2 bases and J by 4 bases, leaving 5 bases between them. The CDR3 is 13 amino acids. CDR3 in DNA: TGTGCCAGCAGCTTATTTTCCACCGGGGAGCTGTTTTTT. Protein: CASSLFSTGELFF.

The J gene is TRBJ2-5, the V gene TRBV7-2, with 8 positions matching TRBD1. The CDR3 consists of 15 residues. Germline-derived CDR1 and CDR2 are SGHTA and FQGNSA. V lost 4 bases, J lost 9 bases, and 13 bases stayed unmatched. DNA of the CDR3: TGTGCCAGCAGCTCCGACAGGGGTGCCCTTTCGGCCCAGTACTTC. Translation gives CASSSDRGALSAQYF.

The chain has TRBV9 and TRBJ1-2; D call uncertain. V was clipped by 3 bases and J by 8 bases, with 11 bases between them. Germline V gene lookup returns CDR1 SGDLS and CDR2 YYNGEE. CDR3 length equals 12 residues. The CDR3 DNA follows: TGTGCCAGCAGCGAGCCCCACCCCGGCTACACCTTC. Amino acid sequence: CASSEPHPGYTF. The whole variable domain, remainder taken from reference TRBV9 and TRBJ1-2, is DSGVTQTPKHLITATGQRVTLRCSPRSGDLSVYWYQQSLDQGLQFLIQYYNGEERAKGNILERFSAQQFPDLHSELNLSSLELGDSALYFCASSEPHPGYTFGSGTRLTVV.

Of note for this clone: The same CDR3 is also encoded by other DNA sequences in this sample. The chain employs TRBV5-1 and TRBJ2-1; TRBD2 agrees at 9 bases. The CDR3 is 15 residues long. The germline V gene encodes CDR1 SGHRS and CDR2 YFSETQ. After removal of 2 bases from V and 4 bases from J, the junction contained 4 bases not matched to a gene. The CDR3 DNA reads as TGCGCCAGCAGCTTATCCACTAGCGGGTACAATGAGCAGTTCTTC. This codes for CASSLSTSGYNEQFF.

As to this clone: The same CDR3 can be traced to other DNA sequences in this sample. CDR3 in DNA: TGTGCCAGCAGCTTAGGCCAGGGGACTGAAGCTTTCTTT. Protein sequence: CASSLGQGTEAFF. The chain combines TRBV7-9 with TRBJ1-1; perhaps TRBD1 as D (6 bases). The CDR3 loop spans 13 amino acids. V was cut by 1 base and J by 5 bases, with 8 bases left in between. CDR1 is SEHNR, CDR2 FQNEAQ, per germline (reference sequence).

The chain uses TRBV7-6 and TRBJ2-3, with TRBD2 matching 11 bases. V trimming: 6 bases; J trimming: 1 base; junction bases outside the gene matches: 9. Germline CDR1 SGHVS, CDR2 FNYEAQ. CDR3 length: 17 amino acids. CDR3 region: CASSSGPGLAGTDTQYF. The CDR3 bases are TGTGCCAGCAGTTCCGGACCGGGACTAGCGGGCACAGATACGCAGTATTTT.

About this clone itself: Other nucleotide sequences from this sample produce the same CDR3. This sequence joins TRBV7-3 and TRBJ2-2; D not resolved. Germline V lookup: CDR1 SGHTA, CDR2 FQGTGA. Trimming stripped 4 bases from V and 7 bases from J, with 10 bases between. This CDR3 comprises 13 residues. In nucleotides, the CDR3 is TGTGCCAGCAGCTCCGGTTGGGGCGGGGAGCTGTTTTTT. Amino acids: CASSSGWGGELFF.

V is TRBV2 and J is TRBJ1-4, with 8 bases lining up with TRBD1. Germline V CDR1 and CDR2: SNHLY, FYNNEI. The CDR3 is 16 amino acids. After removal of 1 base from V and 8 bases from J, the junction contained 9 bases not matched to a gene. The CDR3 region has the DNA TGTGCCAGCAGTGAAGGGCGCAGGGGGCTTGGGGAAAAACTGTTTTTT. Its translation is CASSEGRRGLGEKLFF.

The chain combines TRBV5-4 with TRBJ2-7; tentatively, D is TRBD1 or TRBD2 (6 bases each). The germline V gene has CDR1 SGHNT and CDR2 YYREEE (reference sequence). The CDR3 length is 15 residues. Trimming stripped 4 bases from V and 2 bases from J, with 16 bases between. This CDR3 is CASSIGGTQTYEQYF. The CDR3 nucleotides read TGTGCCAGCAGCATAGGGGGGACCCAGACCTACGAGCAGTACTTC. Filled out from reference TRBV5-4 and TRBJ2-7, the complete variable domain reads ETGVTQSPTHLIKTRGQQVTLRCSSQSGHNTVSWYQQALGQGPQFIFQYYREEENGRGNFPPRFSGLQFPNYSSELNVNALELDDSALYLCASSIGGTQTYEQYFGPGTRLTVT.